These T cell receptor beta chains were read from a single sample in a study of blood T cell repertoires in COVID-19. The repertoire was sequenced with immunoSEQ multiplex PCR; TCRdb's copy has only in-frame clones and lacks some. The table has over 200,000 clones, approximately 90% seen once. The sample was peripheral blood. The receptor source for this set is a man at least 80 years old with acute or convalescent COVID-19. The CDR3 runs from the conserved cysteine through the conserved F or W. The D gene is left open where the match is weak. Clone size appears in some rows only: once, few, many, or a class for an expanded clone.

D: NA; size: NA; V: TRBV28; J: TRBJ1-5; DNA: TGTGCCAGCAGAAGAGACACCCTTCTCAATCAGCCCCAGCATTTT; CDR3: CASRRDTLLNQPQHF
D: TRBD2; size: NA; V: TRBV29-1; J: TRBJ2-2; DNA: TGCAGCGTGGCAACGGTAGCGGGAGACACCGGGGAGCTGTTTTTT; CDR3: CSVATVAGDTGELFF
D: NA; size: NA; V: TRBV18; J: TRBJ2-1; DNA: TGTGCCAGCTCACCCCCCTGGGCTAGCGAGACCTACAATGAGCAGTTCTTC; CDR3: CASSPPWASETYNEQFF
D: TRBD2; size: few; V: TRBV19; J: TRBJ2-1; DNA: TGTGCCAGCCGGACTAGCGGGAGGGCCTATCCCTCCTACAATGAGCAGTTCTTC; CDR3: CASRTSGRAYPSYNEQFF
D: NA; size: NA; V: TRBV24-1; J: TRBJ2-7; DNA: TGTGCCACCAGTCTCACGGGGAACGAGCAGTACTTC; CDR3: CATSLTGNEQYF
D: TRBD2; size: NA; V: TRBV7-9; J: TRBJ2-2; DNA: TGTGCCAGCAGAGGAGCGGGAGGAGTCGGGGAGCTGTTTTTT; CDR3: CASRGAGGVGELFF
D: TRBD1; size: NA; V: TRBV5-1; J: TRBJ2-7; DNA: TGCGCCAGCAGCCTGAACACCGGGACAGTCTCCTACGAGCAGTACTTC; CDR3: CASSLNTGTVSYEQYF
D: NA; size: NA; V: TRBV9; J: TRBJ2-2; DNA: TGTGCCAGCAGCGGCGACTTTGGCCTCGGGGAGCTGTTTTTT; CDR3: CASSGDFGLGELFF
D: NA; size: NA; V: TRBV11-2; J: TRBJ2-2; DNA: TGTGCCAGCAGCTGGGAGTTAACCGGGGAGCTGTTTTTT; CDR3: CASSWELTGELFF
D: TRBD2; size: NA; V: TRBV11-2; J: TRBJ2-7; DNA: TGTGCCAGCAGCACCCGACTAGCGGGAACCTACGAGCAGTACTTC; CDR3: CASSTRLAGTYEQYF
D: TRBD1; size: NA; V: TRBV6-5; J: TRBJ2-1; DNA: TGTGCCAGCAGTTTCTCCGGGACAGGGATCAACAATGAGCAGTTCTTC; CDR3: CASSFSGTGINNEQFF
D: TRBD1; size: NA; V: TRBV6-4; J: TRBJ1-6; DNA: TGTGCCAGCAGCCGGACAGGGTCTGGGTCACCCCTCCACTTT; CDR3: CASSRTGSGSPLHF
D: NA; size: NA; V: TRBV7-2; J: TRBJ2-1; DNA: TGTGCCAGCAGCTTTGGCTTGTGGAATGAGCAGTTCTTC; CDR3: CASSFGLWNEQFF
D: TRBD2; size: NA; V: TRBV7-2; J: TRBJ2-5; DNA: TGTGCCAGCAGCTTCACGGGGGGGCGCGGTGAGACCCAGTACTTC; CDR3: CASSFTGGRGETQYF
D: NA; size: NA; V: TRBV6-5; J: TRBJ1-4; DNA: TGTGCCAGCAGCATCGCGGCAACTAATGAAAAACTGTTTTTT; CDR3: CASSIAATNEKLFF
D: NA; size: few; V: TRBV9; J: TRBJ2-7; DNA: TGTGCCAGCAGCGTAGCGGAGGGAGTCGCCGAGCAGTACTTC; CDR3: CASSVAEGVAEQYF
D: TRBD1; size: NA; V: TRBV5-1; J: TRBJ1-4; DNA: TGCGCCAGCAGCTTGATTCCGGGACAGCCGGCAACTAATGAAAAACTGTTTTTT; CDR3: CASSLIPGQPATNEKLFF
D: TRBD1; size: NA; V: TRBV24-1; J: TRBJ2-1; DNA: TGTGCCACCGGACAGGGGGCTGCCTACAATGAGCAGTTCTTC; CDR3: CATGQGAAYNEQFF
D: TRBD2; size: NA; V: TRBV11-2; J: TRBJ2-3; DNA: TGTGCCAGCCGGGGAACGCTAGCGGACACAGATACGCAGTATTTT; CDR3: CASRGTLADTDTQYF
D: TRBD1; size: NA; V: TRBV5-4; J: TRBJ1-1; DNA: TGTGCCAGCAGCTTGTCGGGCAGGGGGCAATCTGAAGCTTTCTTT; CDR3: CASSLSGRGQSEAFF
D: TRBD2; size: NA; V: TRBV9; J: TRBJ2-1; DNA: TGTGCCAGCAGCTCGGGAGGGGACTCCTACAATGAGCAGTTCTTC; CDR3: CASSSGGDSYNEQFF